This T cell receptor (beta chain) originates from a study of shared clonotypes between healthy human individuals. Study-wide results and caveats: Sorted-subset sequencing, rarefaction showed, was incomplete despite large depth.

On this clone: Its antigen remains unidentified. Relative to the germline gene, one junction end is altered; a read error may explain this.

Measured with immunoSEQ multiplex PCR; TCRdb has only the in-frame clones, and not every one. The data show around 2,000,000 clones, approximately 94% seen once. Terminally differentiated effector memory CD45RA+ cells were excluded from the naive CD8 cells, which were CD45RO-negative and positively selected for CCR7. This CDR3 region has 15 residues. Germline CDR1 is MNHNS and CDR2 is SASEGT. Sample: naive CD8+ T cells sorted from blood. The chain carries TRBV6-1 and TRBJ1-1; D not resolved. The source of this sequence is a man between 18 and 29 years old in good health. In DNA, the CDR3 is TGTGCCAGCAGTGAACCCTCTTTAGGGAACCCTGAAGCTTTCTTT. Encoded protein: CASSEPSLGNPEAFF.